These 7 T cell receptor beta chains were sequenced from one sample in a study of blood T cell repertoires in COVID-19. Profiled with immunoSEQ multiplex PCR; TCRdb holds only in-frame clones, not every one. The table shows 110,000 or so clones, with around 85% occurring only once. Sequenced material: peripheral blood. All receptors derive from a man aged 45-65 years with acute or convalescent COVID-19.

This chain connects TRBV12-3 or TRBV12-4 to TRBJ1-1; no definite D call. CDR3 length: 12 amino acids. V lost 5 bases to trimming and J lost 4 bases, with 8 bases between them. CDR3 amino acids: CASSGGVTEAFF. The DNA for the CDR3 is TGTGCCAGCAGTGGAGGAGTCACTGAAGCTTTCTTT.

The chain joins TRBV7-2 to TRBJ2-7; 11 bases line up with TRBD2. CDR1 SGHTA and CDR2 FQGNSA come from the germline V gene. V shed 4 bases and J 2 bases; nucleotides not matched to a gene: 4. CDR3 length equals 15 residues. CDR3 protein: CASSYASGGTYEQYF. The DNA of the CDR3 is TGTGCCAGCAGCTACGCTAGCGGGGGGACCTACGAGCAGTACTTC. Full variable domain (missing parts from reference TRBV7-2 and TRBJ2-7): GAGVSQSPSNKVTEKGKDVELRCDPISGHTALYWYRQSLGQGLEFLIYFQGNSAPDKSGLPSDRFSAERTGGSVSTLTIQRTQQEDSAVYLCASSYASGGTYEQYFGPGTRLTVT.

The chain combines TRBV10-3 with TRBJ2-3; 8 nucleotides line up with TRBD2. CDR1 ENHRY and CDR2 SYGVKD come from the germline V gene. The V gene end was trimmed by 0 bases and the J gene end by 4 bases; junction bases not matched to a gene: 3. The CDR3 is made up of 15 amino acids. The CDR3 here is CAISESGGGSDTQYF. In DNA, the CDR3 is TGTGCCATCAGTGAGTCGGGCGGGGGGTCAGATACGCAGTATTTT.

V gene TRBV3-1 (or the pseudogene TRBV3-2) combines with J gene TRBJ1-5, with a weak D call TRBD1 (5 bases). The germline V gene encodes CDR1 LGHDT and CDR2 YNNKEL (reference sequence). The CDR3 length is 14 residues. Trimming removed 4 bases at V and 3 bases at J, with 10 bases between. CDR3 region: CASSRGLANQPQHF. In nucleotides, the CDR3 is TGTGCCAGCAGCCGGGGCTTAGCCAATCAGCCCCAGCATTTT.

This sequence joins TRBV10-2 and TRBJ2-3; TRBD2 aligns across 13 bases. Germline lookup yields CDR1 WSHSY and CDR2 SAAADI. This CDR3 has 15 residues. Trimming took 6 bases from V and 4 from J; bases not matched to a gene: 4. The CDR3 is CASRLTSGGADTQYF. CDR3 DNA sequence: TGCGCCAGCAGATTAACTAGCGGGGGGGCAGATACGCAGTATTTT.

The count of this clone is one. The chain carries TRBV28 and TRBJ2-5; 9 bases line up with TRBD2. V lost 9 bases and J lost 6; bases outside the gene matches: 11. The CDR3 totals 14 residues. Per germline, CDR1 MDHEN and CDR2 SYDVKM. CDR3: CASVAGDFRQTQYF. The CDR3 coding sequence is TGTGCCAGTGTAGCGGGGGACTTTAGACAGACCCAGTACTTC.

This rearrangement joins TRBV3-1 (or the pseudogene TRBV3-2) to TRBJ1-2, with D hard to call. Deletions cut 3 bases from V and 7 bases from J, with 6 bases between. This CDR3 has 11 amino acids. Germline V gene data show CDR1 as LGHDT and CDR2 as YNNKEL (reference sequence). As DNA, the CDR3 is TGTGCCAGCAGCCAGCCGGGTGGCTACACCTTC. Protein sequence: CASSQPGGYTF.